Below are 9 T cell receptor beta chains sequenced from a single sample in a study of T-cell reconstitution after alpha-beta-depleted transplantation in children. Researchers prepared the TCRbeta library using unique molecular identifiers, the study reports. TCRdb re-derived calls from the PCR reads in MiXCR, one entry per CDR3 protein. The data show about 210,000 distinct CDR3 sequences, with about 15% seen just once and around 45% held by the top ten. Specimen: PBMCs, mostly from graft donor cells, collected 360 days after TCRalphabeta/CD19-depleted stem cell transplant. The origin of the receptors is a male patient aged 2-15 years who had a stem cell transplant for acute lymphoblastic leukemia, so the T cells may come from the graft donor.

This clonotype was recorded a few times. The V and J genes are TRBV20-1 and TRBJ1-2, with D possibly TRBD1 on 5 matching bases. CDR1 is DFQATT, CDR2 SNEGSKA, per germline (reference sequence). This CDR3 has 13 residues. The V end lost 5 bases, the J end lost 2 bases, and 12 bases lay between the germline ends. This CDR3 is CSADHRGNYGYTF. The CDR3 nucleotides read TGCAGTGCTGACCACCGGGGGAACTATGGCTACACCTTC.

Points on this clonotype: A much bigger clone sits one base away, suggesting this may be a read error. V is TRBV11-1 and J is TRBJ2-7; D gene ambiguous. The CDR3 is made up of 15 amino acids. The germline V gene encodes CDR1 SGHAT and CDR2 FQDESV (reference sequence). Trimming removed 2 bases from V and 5 bases from J, with 16 bases in between. The CDR3, as DNA: TGTGCCAGCAGCTTATTTGAGAGCACAGCTGACGAGCAGTACTTC. Its translation: CASSLFESTADEQYF.

The genes are TRBV15 and TRBJ2-1, with D possibly being TRBD1 (6 bases). V was cut by 0 bases and J by 0 bases, with 12 bases left in between. The CDR3 consists of 17 residues. Germline assignment: CDR1 LNHNV and CDR2 YYDKDF (reference sequence). The CDR3 loop is CATSRDWGPGSYNEQFF. In nucleotides, the CDR3 is TGTGCCACCAGCAGAGATTGGGGGCCAGGCTCCTACAATGAGCAGTTCTTC. The whole variable domain, filled in from reference TRBV15 and TRBJ2-1, reads DAMVIQNPRYQVTQFGKPVTLSCSQTLNHNVMYWYQQKSSQAPKLLFHYYDKDFNNEADTPDNFQSRRPNTSFCFLDIRSPGLGDTAMYLCATSRDWGPGSYNEQFFGPGTRLTVL.

This sequence joins TRBV12-3 or TRBV12-4 and TRBJ2-2, with 8 bases lining up with TRBD1. This CDR3 is 14 amino acids long. Trimming at V came to 2 bases and at J to 6 bases, leaving 2 bases not matched to a gene. CDR3 nucleotide sequence: TGTGCCAGCAGTTTACTACAGGGGGCCGGGGAGCTGTTTTTT. Protein sequence: CASSLLQGAGELFF.

The V call is TRBV6-5, the J call TRBJ2-4; D possibly corresponds to TRBD2 (7 bases). V lost 4 bases and J lost 2, with 21 bases in between. In germline, CDR1 is MNHEY, CDR2 SVGAGI. CDR3 length equals 18 residues. The CDR3: CASSSGRGARLTKNIQYF. CDR3 coding DNA: TGTGCCAGCAGTTCGGGCCGGGGGGCGCGCTTGACCAAAAACATTCAGTACTTC.

This clonotype was found a few times. This chain joins TRBV29-1 and TRBJ2-1; no clear D. V lost 4 bases to trimming and J lost 0 bases, with 7 bases between them. The germline gives CDR1 SQVTM, CDR2 ANQGSEA. The CDR3 loop spans 13 amino acids. In nucleotides, the CDR3 is TGCAGCGTTGTCTCCAGCTCCTACAATGAGCAGTTCTTC. Translating gives CSVVSSSYNEQFF.

This rearrangement joins TRBV28 to TRBJ2-1; D not resolved. Looked up from germline, CDR1 is MDHEN and CDR2 is SYDVKM. V was trimmed by 8 bases and J by 0 bases, leaving 11 bases between them. The length of the CDR3 is 14 residues. The CDR3 DNA reads TGTGCCAGCCGGATGGCAAGCTCCTACAATGAGCAGTTCTTC. This gives the protein CASRMASSYNEQFF.

The table lists this clonotype with a few counts. This sequence joins TRBV15 and TRBJ1-5; 9 nucleotides match TRBD1. Looked up from germline, CDR1 is LNHNV and CDR2 is YYDKDF (reference sequence). The CDR3 sequence is 17 residues long. J lost 0 bases, V lost 4 bases, and 7 bases had no gene match. As DNA, the CDR3 is TGTGCCACCAGCACACAGGGGGCTTTAAGTAGCAATCAGCCCCAGCATTTT. The encoded protein is CATSTQGALSSNQPQHF. Looking up the rest from reference TRBV15 and TRBJ1-5 gives the full variable domain: DAMVIQNPRYQVTQFGKPVTLSCSQTLNHNVMYWYQQKSSQAPKLLFHYYDKDFNNEADTPDNFQSRRPNTSFCFLDIRSPGLGDTAMYLCATSTQGALSSNQPQHFGDGTRLSIL.

V usage is TRBV5-1 and J usage is TRBJ2-1, with 11 bases fitting TRBD2. The CDR3 is 17 amino acids. Germline V gene sequence: CDR1 SGHRS, CDR2 YFSETQ. With 2 bases clipped from V and 3 bases from J, the junction kept 7 bases outside the gene matches. The CDR3 loop reads CASSFPKLAGDYNEQFF. CDR3 DNA: TGCGCCAGCAGCTTTCCGAAACTAGCGGGGGACTACAATGAGCAGTTCTTC.